This T cell receptor beta chain was captured by sequencing in a study of blood T cells in healthy people across ages (dated by TCRdb to the mid-2010s). A note on the overall study: In model experiments, template switching captured about one uniquely barcoded TCR beta cDNA molecule for every two T cells. To avoid experimental bias, donors of different ages were distributed randomly across sequencing lanes. The donors were split into four age groups: young (average about 16 years), middle-aged (around 37), aged (about 62) and long-lived (more than 80). Using the same blood draw, the study looked at two additional independent replicas of 1 million unique cDNA reads for two donors, one aged 18 to 29 and the other aged 80 or older. Age-related changes in TCR beta repertoire diversity were measured in the study by deep sequencing normalized with unique cDNA molecular identifiers. Findings and caveats that apply to the study as a whole: Estimates of total diversity from one million sequenced T cells were regarded as lower bounds and underestimates. Observed TCR beta diversity per million T cells fell roughly linearly with age, and a significant reduction was already apparent by age roughly 41. Since profiling was done on bulk unsorted PBMCs, naive and antigen-experienced compartments could not be conclusively compared. Compared with the aged group, the long-lived group had more naive CD4+ T cells, fewer expanded clones and increased TCR diversity, suggesting age selection. The CMV infection status of donors was not known, potentially confounding age-related changes in expanded clonotypes. A strong correlation was found between observed TCR beta diversity and the percentage of naive T cells measured by flow cytometry.

Germline trimming: 0 bases from V, 0 bases from J; junction bases outside gene matches: 4. The CDR3 sequence holds 16 residues, the cysteine and phenylalanine included. The entry retains the CDR3 DNA only, 48 bases that are in frame from base 1. The germline V gene yields SGDLS for CDR1 and YYNGEE for CDR2. Systemically healthy Caucasian individuals from Russia, around 39 in total and aged about 6 to 100 years, were included as donors. Each donor gave about 10 milliliters of peripheral blood, drawn into EDTA-treated Vacutainer tubes. Ficoll-Paque density-gradient centrifugation was used to isolate PBMCs, with at least 6.5 million per sample. Total RNA was extracted from PBMCs with Trizol reagent, with at least 6 micrograms obtained per sample. The percentages of naive CD45RAhigh/CD27high T cells were determined by flow cytometry on a PBMC aliquot from every donor. Libraries came from 5' RACE. The sample was run on an Illumina HiSeq 2500. A second roughly 6 to 12 cycle PCR used a sample-barcoded 5' primer and a J-beta primer mix. A template-switch 5' adaptor carrying 12 random nucleotides introduced a unique molecular identifier onto each TCR beta cDNA molecule. Each sample yielded at least 3 million CDR3-containing paired-end reads. All of the RNA was converted into first-strand cDNA using the Mint cDNA synthesis kit, with a TRBC-specific oligonucleotide serving as the primer. All cDNA was treated with uracil-DNA glycosylase and then went through a first 18-cycle PCR with the universal primers M1SS and BC2_uni_R. The source study handled its data this way. For normalization, 1 million high-quality reads, each with a distinct molecular identifier, were randomly selected from each sample. Instead of being binned into consensus sequences, reads with shared molecular identifiers were discarded. MiTCR, with a Q25 quality threshold and the strictest error-elimination algorithm, was used for CDR3 identification, clonotype clustering and error correction. A nonparametric unseen species model with Euler transformation was used to estimate a lower bound on total TCR beta diversity. TCRdb handled the public reads itself, with Q25 trimming in fastp and clone calling in MiXCR, and kept productive beta chains. Identical CDR3 protein sequences are pooled into one entry, listed with their most common genes and DNA. For this entry, the V and J calls and clone size follow TCRdb and not the study's own pipeline. The sample table contains about 1.6 million distinct CDR3 sequences; only one count was recorded for 30% to 35% of them. About 11% of the sample is held by the ten biggest clonotypes.

Details on this clonotype: The antigen it recognizes is unknown. No base quality information exists; no much larger clone differs at one position.

The material sequenced was blood. Rearrangement joined TRBV9 to TRBJ2-3; 7 middle bases align to TRBD2. This receptor was taken from a woman between 25 and 40 years old in good health. The bases are TGTGCCAGCAGCGTAGAGAGCGGGGTTAGCACAGATACGCAGTATTTT. This is translated as CASSVESGVSTDTQYF.